This T cell receptor (beta chain) was sequenced in a study of lymphopenia after photon versus proton radiotherapy. Repertoires were generated with immunoSEQ multiplex PCR, while TCRdb's copy carries only in-frame clones and drops some. The table has about 30,000 clones, over 85% seen once. Germline values: CDR1 SGHDT, CDR2 YYEEEE. The ends lost 3 bases at V and 1 base at J; junction bases unmatched: 4. The CDR3 totals 15 residues. The TCR sequence derives from a woman between 50 and 59 years old with cholangiocarcinoma. The chain uses TRBV5-6 and TRBJ1-3; 7 nucleotides match TRBD1. The sample in question was peripheral blood, obtained from a patient treated with photon-based radiotherapy. This CDR3 reads CASSSRTGSGNTIYF. The CDR3 bases are TGTGCCAGCAGCTCTAGGACAGGATCTGGAAACACCATATATTTT.